The rows below give T cell receptor beta chains drawn from one sample of a study of blood T cell repertoires in COVID-19. This table comes from immunoSEQ multiplex PCR, and its TCRdb copy is limited to in-frame clones, with some not included. The table includes 95,000 to 150,000 clones, just under 80% detected once. The sequenced sample consisted of peripheral blood. The receptors come from a man aged 60 to 75 with active or convalescent COVID-19. The CDR3 runs from the conserved cysteine through the conserved F or W. The D gene is left open where the match is weak. Size is stated for part of the rows, as once, few or many counts, or as a class when the clone is expanded.

d_gene	abundance	v_gene	j_gene	CDR3aa	CDR3nt
-	few	TRBV20-1	TRBJ1-5	CSARQGQPQHF	TGCAGTGCTAGACAGGGCCAGCCCCAGCATTTT
-	-	TRBV27	TRBJ2-5	CASSLRFRETQYF	TGTGCCAGCAGTTTAAGATTTCGGGAGACCCAGTACTTC
TRBD1	-	TRBV13	TRBJ2-3	CASSTGQGPDTQYF	TGTGCCAGCAGCACAGGACAGGGCCCAGATACGCAGTATTTT
TRBD1	-	TRBV6-5	TRBJ2-7	CASTYRDRGNEQYF	TGTGCCAGCACCTACCGGGACAGGGGTAACGAGCAGTACTTC
-	-	TRBV5-1	TRBJ1-6	CASSSLGPNNSPLHF	TGCGCCAGCAGCTCTTTGGGGCCGAATAATTCACCCCTCCACTTT
-	-	TRBV4-1	TRBJ2-7	CASSQDVALRQYF	TGCGCCAGCAGCCAAGATGTAGCCCTTCGGCAGTACTTC
-	-	TRBV19	TRBJ2-1	CASSNPFLAVPRNEQFF	TGTGCCAGTAGTAACCCCTTTTTAGCGGTCCCAAGGAATGAGCAGTTCTTC
-	once	TRBV3-1/TRBV3-2	TRBJ2-5	CASSQRRGGETQYF	TGTGCCAGCAGCCAAAGGAGGGGCGGGGAGACCCAGTACTTC
-	-	TRBV7-9	TRBJ1-3	CASSSWTDFSGNTIYF	TGTGCCAGCAGCTCTTGGACAGACTTCTCTGGAAACACCATATATTTT
TRBD1	-	TRBV7-2	TRBJ1-3	CASSLEQGPTSGNTIYF	TGTGCCAGCAGCTTAGAACAGGGGCCTACCTCTGGAAACACCATATATTTT
TRBD1	-	TRBV7-8	TRBJ2-7	CASSLRDRGPYEQYF	TGTGCCAGCAGCTTAAGGGACAGGGGACCCTACGAGCAGTACTTC
-	-	TRBV7-2	TRBJ2-7	CASSLDTSYYEQYF	TGTGCCAGCAGCTTAGATACTAGTTACTACGAGCAGTACTTC
TRBD2	-	TRBV4-1	TRBJ2-5	CASSPSAREKRETQYF	TGCGCCAGCAGCCCAAGCGCGCGGGAGAAGCGGGAGACCCAGTACTTC
TRBD2	-	TRBV7-8	TRBJ2-5	CASNLFERERQETQYF	TGTGCCAGCAACTTATTCGAGCGGGAGCGTCAAGAGACCCAGTACTTC
-	-	TRBV7-9	TRBJ1-5	CASSPVEYGNQPQHF	TGTGCCAGCAGCCCGGTGGAGTACGGCAATCAGCCCCAGCATTTT
-	-	TRBV7-3	TRBJ2-1	CASSLDPGSDEQFF	TGTGCCAGCAGCTTAGATCCGGGTTCGGATGAGCAGTTCTTC
-	-	TRBV18	TRBJ1-5	CASSPGGGLRSNQPQHF	TGTGCCAGCTCCCCGGGGGGCGGTCTCCGGAGCAATCAGCCCCAGCATTTT
TRBD2	-	TRBV15	TRBJ2-5	CATSRVAGVETQYF	TGTGCCACCAGCAGAGTAGCGGGAGTGGAGACCCAGTACTTC
TRBD2	-	TRBV3-1/TRBV3-2	TRBJ2-3	CASSQDQAAGVTDTQYF	TGTGCCAGCAGCCAAGATCAGGCAGCGGGAGTGACAGATACGCAGTATTTT
-	-	TRBV9	TRBJ2-3	CASSVFQRTTDTQYF	TGTGCCAGCAGCGTCTTCCAGCGGACCACAGATACGCAGTATTTT